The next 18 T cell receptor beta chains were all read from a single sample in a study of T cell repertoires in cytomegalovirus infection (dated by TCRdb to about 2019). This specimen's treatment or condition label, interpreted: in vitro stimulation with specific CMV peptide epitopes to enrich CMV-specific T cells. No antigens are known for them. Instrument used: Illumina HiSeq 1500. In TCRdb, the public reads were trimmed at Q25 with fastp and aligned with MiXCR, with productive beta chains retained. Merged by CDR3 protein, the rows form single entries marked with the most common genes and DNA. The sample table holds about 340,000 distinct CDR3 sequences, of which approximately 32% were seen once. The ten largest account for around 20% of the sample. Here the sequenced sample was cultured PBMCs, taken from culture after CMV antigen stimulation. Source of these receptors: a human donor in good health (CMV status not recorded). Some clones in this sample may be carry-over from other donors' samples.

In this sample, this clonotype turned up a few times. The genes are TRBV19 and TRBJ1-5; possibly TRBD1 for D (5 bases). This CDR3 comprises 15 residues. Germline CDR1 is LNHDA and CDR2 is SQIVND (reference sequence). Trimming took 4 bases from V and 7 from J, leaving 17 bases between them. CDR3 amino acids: CASSRAGTTGQPQHF. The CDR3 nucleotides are TGTGCCAGTAGTAGGGCCGGGACGACGGGACAGCCCCAGCATTTT.

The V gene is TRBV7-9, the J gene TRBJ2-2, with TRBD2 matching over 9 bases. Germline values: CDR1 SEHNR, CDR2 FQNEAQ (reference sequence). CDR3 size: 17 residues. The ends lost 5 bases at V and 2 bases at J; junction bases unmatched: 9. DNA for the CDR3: TGTGCCAGCAGCAATACGCTTAGCGGGGGCAACACCGGGGAGCTGTTTTTT. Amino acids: CASSNTLSGGNTGELFF.

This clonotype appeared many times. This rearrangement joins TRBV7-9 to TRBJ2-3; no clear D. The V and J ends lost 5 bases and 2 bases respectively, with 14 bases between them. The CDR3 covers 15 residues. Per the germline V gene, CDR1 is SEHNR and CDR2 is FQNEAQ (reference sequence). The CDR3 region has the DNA TGTGCCAGCAGCATCACGGGCCTCTCCACAGATACGCAGTATTTT. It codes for CASSITGLSTDTQYF. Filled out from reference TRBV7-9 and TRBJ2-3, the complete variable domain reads DTGVSQNPRHKITKRGQNVTFRCDPISEHNRLYWYRQTLGQGPEFLTYFQNEAQLEKSRLLSDRFSAERPKGSFSTLEIQRTEQGDSAMYLCASSITGLSTDTQYFGPGTRLTVL.

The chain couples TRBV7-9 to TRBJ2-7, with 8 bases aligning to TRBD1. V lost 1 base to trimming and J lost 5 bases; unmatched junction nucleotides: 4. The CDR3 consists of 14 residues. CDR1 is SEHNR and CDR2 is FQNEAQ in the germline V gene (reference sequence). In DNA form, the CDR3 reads TGTGCCAGCAGCTTAGGGACAGGGAGCGACGAGCAGTACTTC. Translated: CASSLGTGSDEQYF.

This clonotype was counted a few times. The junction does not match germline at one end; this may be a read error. CDR3 protein: CASSLAPTGAGADTQYF. In DNA form, the CDR3 reads TGTGCTAGCAGCTTAGCCCCGACAGGGGCGGGAGCAGATACGCAGTATTTT. The chain carries TRBV7-6 and TRBJ2-3, with D maybe TRBD1 (8 bases). CDR3 length: 17 amino acids. Germline-derived CDR1 and CDR2 are SGHVS and FNYEAQ.

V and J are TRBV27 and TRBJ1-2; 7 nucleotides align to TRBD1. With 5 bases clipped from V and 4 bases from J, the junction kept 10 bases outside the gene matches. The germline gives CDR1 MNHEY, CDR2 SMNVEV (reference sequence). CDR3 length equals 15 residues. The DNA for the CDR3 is TGTGCCAGCAGTACAACAGGGGCGCCGACCTATGGCTACACCTTC. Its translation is CASSTTGAPTYGYTF.

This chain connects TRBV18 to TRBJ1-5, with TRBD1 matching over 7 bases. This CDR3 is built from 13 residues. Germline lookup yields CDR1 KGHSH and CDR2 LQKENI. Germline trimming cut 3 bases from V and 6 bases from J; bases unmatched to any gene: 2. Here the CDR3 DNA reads TGTGCCAGCTCACCCGCAGGGGGTCAGCCCCAGCATTTT. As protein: CASSPAGGQPQHF.

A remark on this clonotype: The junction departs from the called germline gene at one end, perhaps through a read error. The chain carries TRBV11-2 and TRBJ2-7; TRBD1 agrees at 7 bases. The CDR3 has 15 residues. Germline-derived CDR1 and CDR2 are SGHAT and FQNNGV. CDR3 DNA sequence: TGTGCCAGCACCTTAGTCGACAGGGAAGGATACGAGCAGTACTTC. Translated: CASTLVDREGYEQYF.

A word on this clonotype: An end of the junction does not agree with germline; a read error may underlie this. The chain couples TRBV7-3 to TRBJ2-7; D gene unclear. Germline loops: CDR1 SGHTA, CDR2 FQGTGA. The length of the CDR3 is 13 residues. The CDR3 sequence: CASSTTESYKQYF. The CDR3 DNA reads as TGTGCCAGCAGCACCACTGAATCCTACAAGCAGTACTTC.

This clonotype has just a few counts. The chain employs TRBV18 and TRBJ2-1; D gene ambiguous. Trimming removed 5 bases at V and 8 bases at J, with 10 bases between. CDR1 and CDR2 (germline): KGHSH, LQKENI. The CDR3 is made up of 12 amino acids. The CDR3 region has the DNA TGTGCCAGCTCAACCTCCGGGTATGAGCAGTTCTTC. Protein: CASSTSGYEQFF.

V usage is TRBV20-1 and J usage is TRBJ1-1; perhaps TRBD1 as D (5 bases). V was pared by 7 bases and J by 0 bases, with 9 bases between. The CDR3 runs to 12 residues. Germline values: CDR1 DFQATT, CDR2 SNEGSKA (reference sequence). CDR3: CSGGKVNTEAFF. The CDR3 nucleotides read TGCAGTGGGGGGAAGGTGAACACTGAAGCTTTCTTT.

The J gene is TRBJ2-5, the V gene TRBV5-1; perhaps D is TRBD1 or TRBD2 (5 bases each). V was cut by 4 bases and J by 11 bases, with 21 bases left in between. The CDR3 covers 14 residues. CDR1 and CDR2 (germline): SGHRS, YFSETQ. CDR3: CASSQSSELDSQYF. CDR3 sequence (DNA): TGCGCCAGCAGCCAATCGAGTGAACTAGACAGTCAGTACTTC.

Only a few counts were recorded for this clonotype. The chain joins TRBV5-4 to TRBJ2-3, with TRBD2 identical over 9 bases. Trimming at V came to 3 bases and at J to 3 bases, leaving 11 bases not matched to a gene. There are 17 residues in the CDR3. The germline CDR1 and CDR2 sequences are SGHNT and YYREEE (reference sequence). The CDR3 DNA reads TGTGCCAGCAGCTCCCGTAGCGGGAGTGGAAAGACAGATACGCAGTATTTT. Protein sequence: CASSSRSGSGKTDTQYF.

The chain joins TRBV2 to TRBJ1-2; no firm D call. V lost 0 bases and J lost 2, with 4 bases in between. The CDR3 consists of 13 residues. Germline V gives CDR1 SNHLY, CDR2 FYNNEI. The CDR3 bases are TGTGCCAGCAGTGAAGCCAACAACTATGGCTACACCTTC. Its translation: CASSEANNYGYTF. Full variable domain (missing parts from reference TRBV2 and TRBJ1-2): EPEVTQTPSHQVTQMGQEVILRCVPISNHLYFYWYRQILGQKVEFLVSFYNNEISEKSEIFDDQFSVERPDGSNFTLKIRSTKLEDSAMYFCASSEANNYGYTFGSGTRLTVV.

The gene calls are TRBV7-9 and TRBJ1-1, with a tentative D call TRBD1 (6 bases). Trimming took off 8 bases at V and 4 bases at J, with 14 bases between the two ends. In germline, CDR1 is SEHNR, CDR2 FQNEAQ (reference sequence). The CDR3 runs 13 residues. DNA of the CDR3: TGTGCCAGCTTATTGGGAGGGGGCACTGAAGCTTTCTTT. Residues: CASLLGGGTEAFF.

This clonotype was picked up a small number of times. Written as DNA, the CDR3 is TGTGCCAGCAGCCAACAGGGACAGGAGAGTGCTTTCTTT. Residues: CASSQQGQESAFF. The V call is TRBV4-2, the J call TRBJ1-1, with 8 nucleotides matching TRBD1. The CDR3 extends over 13 amino acids. V shed 2 bases, J shed 11 bases, and the junction held 7 bases outside the gene matches. The germline CDR1 and CDR2 sequences are LGHNA and YNFKEQ.

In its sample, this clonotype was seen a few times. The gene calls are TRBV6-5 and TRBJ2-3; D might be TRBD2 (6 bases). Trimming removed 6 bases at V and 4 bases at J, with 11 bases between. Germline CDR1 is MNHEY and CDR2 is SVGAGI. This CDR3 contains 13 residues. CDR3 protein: CASSPSGSDTQYF. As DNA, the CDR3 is TGTGCCAGCAGCCCAAGCGGGTCAGATACGCAGTATTTT.

The CDR3 protein is CASSRLTGGRETQYF. The CDR3 DNA is TGTGCCAGCAGCCGGTTGACAGGGGGCCGGGAGACCCAGTACTTC. The chain couples TRBV27 to TRBJ2-5, with 10 bases identical to TRBD1. The CDR3 sequence is 15 residues long. Germline V CDR1 and CDR2: MNHEY, SMNVEV (reference sequence). V gave up 6 bases and J gave up 5 bases; unmatched junction bases: 9.